A single sample is the source of the 19 T cell receptor beta chains below, sequenced in a study of blood T cells in healthy people across ages. A second PCR of roughly 7 to 11 cycles used a sample-barcoded 5' primer and a J-beta primer mix. MiXCR was run by TCRdb on the 5' RACE reads, yielding one entry per CDR3 protein. The sample includes some 800,000 distinct CDR3 sequences, approximately 44% seen only once; the top ten take approximately 20%. The sequenced sample was blood. Source of these receptors: a man aged 55 to 70 in good health.

This sequence joins TRBV29-1 and TRBJ2-3; weak D call: TRBD2 (6 bases). The V end lost 2 bases, the J end lost 11 bases, and 23 bases lay between the germline ends. The V gene's germline CDR1 is SQVTM and CDR2 ANQGSEA. There are 15 residues in the CDR3. The CDR3 region has the DNA TGCAGCGTTGAACCGGGGGAGCTGCTGACGCCAGGGCAGTATTTT. Translating it yields CSVEPGELLTPGQYF.

This clonotype turned up a few times. The CDR3 nucleotides read TGTGCCAGCAGCTCAAAGGAAGCGGCCCGAGAGACCCAGTACTTC. It is translated as CASSSKEAARETQYF. The rearrangement uses TRBV12-3 or TRBV12-4 and TRBJ2-5, with D possibly being TRBD2 (5 bases). Trimming cost V 6 bases and J 4 bases, with 18 bases left between them. The CDR3 covers 15 residues.

The chain carries TRBV7-2 and TRBJ1-4; D is ambiguous. The CDR3 spans 12 residues. The V end lost 3 bases, the J end lost 7 bases, and 6 bases lay between the germline ends. Per germline, CDR1 SGHTA and CDR2 FQGNSA. CDR3 protein: CASSLMSEKLFF. The CDR3 DNA sequence: TGTGCCAGCAGCTTGATGAGTGAAAAACTGTTTTTT.

This clonotype was counted a few times. The rearrangement links TRBV7-9 to TRBJ2-7, with TRBD2 matching 9 bases. Germline V gives CDR1 SEHNR, CDR2 FQNEAQ (reference sequence). V gave up 5 bases and J gave up 1 base; unmatched junction bases: 12. The CDR3 spans 17 residues. The CDR3 sequence: CASSLDSAGGRSYEQYF. The CDR3 DNA is TGTGCCAGCAGCCTAGATTCTGCGGGGGGGCGGTCCTACGAGCAGTACTTC.

This clonotype occurred a few times. The chain has TRBV28 and TRBJ2-7, with D maybe TRBD2 (6 bases). The V gene lost 5 bases and the J gene lost 3 bases, with 17 bases spanning the gap. Germline V lookup: CDR1 MDHEN, CDR2 SYDVKM. The length of the CDR3 is 15 residues. CDR3: CASSPWGSGYYEQYF. The CDR3 nucleotides read TGTGCCAGCAGTCCGTGGGGTAGCGGCTACTACGAGCAGTACTTC.

In regard to this clonotype: A junction boundary mismatches the germline segment, possibly from a read error. The rearrangement joins TRBV11-2 to TRBJ2-1, with TRBD1 matching over 8 bases. Per germline, CDR1 SGHAT and CDR2 FQNNGV. The length of the CDR3 is 14 residues. For the CDR3, the DNA is TGTGCTAGCAGCTTAGGCAGGGGGCGGGTAGGTGGGTTCTTC. Residues: CASSLGRGRVGGFF.

The chain carries TRBV18 and TRBJ1-1; 7 bases are a match to TRBD1. The CDR3 loop spans 15 amino acids. V shed 4 bases, J shed 1 base, and the junction held 6 bases outside the gene matches. CDR1 is KGHSH, CDR2 LQKENI, per germline. CDR3 nucleotide sequence: TGTGCCAGCTCACTCCGGGACAGACCGAACACTGAAGCTTTCTTT. Translating it yields CASSLRDRPNTEAFF.

As for this clonotype: The junction differs from germline at one of its ends, possibly a read error. This rearrangement joins TRBV5-1 to TRBJ1-6; D remains ambiguous. The CDR3 consists of 16 residues. Germline V gene lookup returns CDR1 SGHRS and CDR2 YFSETQ. The CDR3 here is CTSSLTGSSYNSPLHF. In DNA, the CDR3 is TGCACCAGCAGCTTGACGGGGAGCTCCTATAATTCACCCCTCCACTTT. Filled out from reference TRBV5-1 and TRBJ1-6, the complete variable domain reads KAGVTQTPRYLIKTRGQQVTLSCSPISGHRSVSWYQQTPGQGLQFLFEYFSETQRNKGNFPGRFSGRQFSNSRSEMNVSTLELGDSALYLCTSSLTGSSYNSPLHFGNGTRLTVT.

This clonotype turned up a few times. The chain couples TRBV5-1 to TRBJ1-2; D gene unclear. Germline V gives CDR1 SGHRS, CDR2 YFSETQ. Trimming cost V 3 bases and J 8 bases, with 17 bases left between them. The CDR3 is made up of 14 amino acids. The CDR3 loop reads CASSSGRIIDGYTF. The CDR3 DNA sequence: TGCGCCAGCAGCTCCGGACGGATAATTGACGGCTACACCTTC.

Here the CDR3 reads CASSQAKRPWSEKLFF. CDR3 in DNA: TGCGCCAGCAGCCAAGCTAAAAGGCCCTGGTCTGAAAAACTGTTTTTT. The chain is built from TRBV4-3 and TRBJ1-4; D not resolved. The germline CDR1 and CDR2 sequences are LGHNA and YSLEER. The CDR3 extends over 16 amino acids. The V gene lost 1 base and the J gene lost 7 bases, with 16 bases spanning the gap.

The chain combines TRBV15 with TRBJ2-5; D may match TRBD1 or TRBD2 (5 bases each). The J call may be in error: the DNA end matches TRBJ2-7 better. Germline CDR1 and CDR2: LNHNV and YYDKDF (reference sequence). This CDR3 region has 14 residues. The CDR3 DNA follows: TGTGCCACCAGCAGAGATGAGGGGAGATACGAGCAGTACTTC. Amino acid sequence: CATSRDEGRYEQYF.

The chain carries TRBV12-3 or TRBV12-4 and TRBJ1-1, with D possibly TRBD1 on 5 matching bases. This CDR3 has 13 residues. V dropped 0 bases and J dropped 8 bases, with 10 bases sitting between them. The CDR3 spells CASSLAVRTEAFF. The CDR3 DNA reads as TGTGCCAGCAGTTTAGCAGTCAGGACAGAAGCTTTCTTT.

The chain combines TRBV12-3 or TRBV12-4 with TRBJ2-1; no clear D. The CDR3 has 12 amino acids. Trimming removed 6 bases from V and 11 bases from J, with 14 bases in between. CDR3 bases: TGTGCCAGCAGCCCCGAAGTGGGCCAGCAGTTCTTC. The encoded protein is CASSPEVGQQFF.

The rearrangement joins TRBV7-2 to TRBJ2-2; weak D call: TRBD2 (5 bases). This CDR3 is built from 15 residues. V gave up 4 bases and J gave up 2 bases, with 11 bases separating them. Germline lookup yields CDR1 SGHTA and CDR2 FQGNSA. CDR3 protein: CASSWATTNTGELFF. DNA of the CDR3: TGTGCCAGCAGCTGGGCGACTACCAACACCGGGGAGCTGTTTTTT.

Only a few counts were recorded for this clonotype. The chain has TRBV5-1 and TRBJ2-3, with 7 bases aligning to TRBD1. Germline loops: CDR1 SGHRS, CDR2 YFSETQ. The CDR3 has 16 amino acids. The V and J ends lost 0 bases and 2 bases, in that order; junction bases with no gene match: 6. This CDR3 is CASSLETGLDTDTQYF. The CDR3 region has the DNA TGCGCCAGCAGCTTGGAGACAGGGTTGGACACAGATACGCAGTATTTT.

The gene calls are TRBV7-8 and TRBJ1-2, with 8 bases identical to TRBD1. With V trimmed by 7 bases and J by 5 bases, 15 bases remained unmatched. The CDR3 covers 16 residues. Germline assignment: CDR1 SGHVS and CDR2 FQNEAQ. CDR3 in amino acids: CASISDREPSGYGYTF. The CDR3 DNA sequence: TGTGCCAGCATATCGGACAGGGAGCCTAGTGGATATGGCTACACCTTC.

This clonotype turned up a few times. The rearrangement links TRBV20-1 to TRBJ1-5; 8 bases align to TRBD1. There are 13 residues in the CDR3. Germline CDR1 and CDR2: DFQATT and SNEGSKA (reference sequence). V lost 6 bases, J lost 3 bases, and 4 bases stayed unmatched. The CDR3 protein is CSARTGFNQPQHF. DNA for the CDR3: TGCAGTGCGCGGACAGGGTTCAATCAGCCCCAGCATTTT.

The rearrangement joins TRBV7-9 to TRBJ1-2; D uncertain. Germline V CDR1 and CDR2: SEHNR, FQNEAQ (reference sequence). V was trimmed by 2 bases and J by 9 bases, leaving 13 bases between them. This CDR3 has 13 residues. The CDR3 DNA is TGTGCCAGCAGCTTACCGTCTTTGAATAGCTACACCTTC. Its translation is CASSLPSLNSYTF.

J is TRBJ1-1 and V is TRBV15; D is possibly TRBD1 (5 bases). This CDR3 region has 15 residues. Germline lookup yields CDR1 LNHNV and CDR2 YYDKDF (reference sequence). Trimming took off 8 bases at V and 8 bases at J, with 24 bases between the two ends. The CDR3 loop is CATRDPRAQGGEAFF. The DNA of the CDR3 is TGTGCCACCCGAGATCCCCGGGCCCAGGGTGGGGAAGCTTTCTTT.